These 4 T cell receptor beta chains were all obtained from the same sample, sequenced in a study of OX40 agonist ivuxolimab in advanced cancers. Profiled with immunoSEQ multiplex PCR; TCRdb holds only in-frame clones, not every one. The data contain more than 55,000 clones, roughly 89% of them seen just once; the ten biggest clones take up 0.75% to 0.9%. Sequenced here: CD4+ or CD8+ T cells sorted from blood, sampled in a trial of the OX40 agonist ivuxolimab. The receptors shown here come from an adult with an advanced solid tumor such as melanoma, head and neck, liver or kidney cancer.

The chain joins TRBV18 to TRBJ2-7; D assignment may be TRBD1 or TRBD2 (5 bases each). Deletions cut 3 bases from V and 3 bases from J, with 18 bases between. This CDR3 contains 16 residues. The germline CDR1 and CDR2 sequences are KGHSH and LQKENI. The CDR3 reads CASSPVRGVRIYEQYF. CDR3 DNA: TGTGCCAGCTCACCGGTGCGAGGGGTCCGCATCTACGAGCAGTACTTC.

This clone appeared a single time. This sequence joins TRBV28 and TRBJ1-2, with no clear D. Trimming stripped 0 bases from V and 8 bases from J, with 16 bases between. The CDR3 length is 15 residues. The germline gives CDR1 MDHEN, CDR2 SYDVKM. The DNA for the CDR3 is TGTGCCAGCAGTTTATGGACAACTTGGAATAGGGGCTACACCTTC. This encodes CASSLWTTWNRGYTF.

V is TRBV28 and J is TRBJ1-2; D remains ambiguous. Deletions cut 1 base from V and 4 bases from J, with 4 bases between. Germline CDR1 MDHEN, CDR2 SYDVKM. CDR3 size: 12 residues. CDR3 sequence: CASSLSGYGYTF. In DNA, the CDR3 is TGTGCCAGCAGTTTATCGGGCTATGGCTACACCTTC.

This clone was counted a single time. V and J are TRBV15 and TRBJ1-5; a possible D gene is TRBD1 (5 bases). The CDR3 has 14 amino acids. Looked up from germline, CDR1 is LNHNV and CDR2 is YYDKDF (reference sequence). The germline V and J ends were trimmed by 4 bases and 5 bases, with 12 bases remaining between them. CDR3 nucleotides: TGTGCCACCAGCACCTCCAGGGCCTATCAGCCCCAGCATTTT. It is translated as CATSTSRAYQPQHF.